The present T cell receptor (beta chain) was sequenced within a study of blood T cell repertoires in COVID-19 (TCRdb year 2020). For the study in its entirety: Samples from collaborators originated in the United States, Italy and Spain and spanned both the acute and convalescent phases of COVID-19. The material from the prospective study consisted of cDNA or gDNA derived from T cells, B-cell-depleted T cells, or PBMCs. The dataset comprised deeply sampled blood TCRbeta repertoires from subjects exposed to, actively infected with, or recovered from COVID-19. The repertoires were made available in a free public database intended to serve as a resource for research on the immune response to SARS-CoV-2. The samples were drawn from two sources: the first 160 participants of the ongoing ImmuneRACE study, and over 1,000 subjects contributed by 6 global collaborators. A de-identified subject ID, COVID-19 status, age in years and sex were almost always included in the sample metadata. Where HLA class I and class II types were available, the types were taken from metadata supplied by the sample provider, not from assay-based typing. The research as a whole found: The quantity of clinical and demographic metadata differed by source and by participant and was supplied without curation.

Including cysteine and phenylalanine, the CDR3 has 11 amino acids. CDR3 DNA is the only sequence kept; it has 33 bases, read in frame from the first base. The trim is 3 bases for V and 6 bases for J, with a gap of 3 bases between the germline ends. The germline V gene sets CDR1 to SGHAT and CDR2 to FQNNGV. TCRbeta CDR3 regions were amplified from genomic DNA using the immunoSEQ Assay, a bias-controlled multiplex PCR. Processing in the source paper ran as follows. The number of nucleated cells in each sample was estimated by amplification of reference gene primers within the assay. To quantify the absolute abundance of each unique TCRbeta CDR3 rearrangement, sequence reads were collapsed and filtered. For each sample, productive Simpson clonality was calculated as the square root of Simpson's diversity index over productive rearrangements. TCRdb obtained this table from immuneACCESS and retained in-frame rearrangements with V and J assigned. These tables miss some clones; where compared with another copy, unresolved V genes account for less than half of the shortfall, and the remainder is unexplained. V and J calls plus clone size are reproduced from that table; the DNA served to infer D and trimming. This sample gives about 190,000 clones in total; over 70% of them show up just once. Jointly, the top ten make up roughly 17% of the sample.

Each collaborating institution followed its own protocols to collect whole blood in K2EDTA tubes. For TCRbeta analysis, collaborators shipped samples in one of three forms: frozen whole blood, isolated PBMCs, or DNA extracted from either of those sample types. As concerns this clone: Its recognized antigen is unknown. No base quality values were provided; no much bigger clone lies one nucleotide off.

The specimen sequenced was peripheral blood. Recombination linked TRBV11-2 to TRBJ1-5, with no confidently assigned D gene. The receptor's source is a man aged 60 to 69 with active or convalescent COVID-19. CDR3 reads: CASSFGQPQHF. At the DNA level, the sequence is TGTGCCAGCAGCTTCGGTCAGCCCCAGCATTTT.